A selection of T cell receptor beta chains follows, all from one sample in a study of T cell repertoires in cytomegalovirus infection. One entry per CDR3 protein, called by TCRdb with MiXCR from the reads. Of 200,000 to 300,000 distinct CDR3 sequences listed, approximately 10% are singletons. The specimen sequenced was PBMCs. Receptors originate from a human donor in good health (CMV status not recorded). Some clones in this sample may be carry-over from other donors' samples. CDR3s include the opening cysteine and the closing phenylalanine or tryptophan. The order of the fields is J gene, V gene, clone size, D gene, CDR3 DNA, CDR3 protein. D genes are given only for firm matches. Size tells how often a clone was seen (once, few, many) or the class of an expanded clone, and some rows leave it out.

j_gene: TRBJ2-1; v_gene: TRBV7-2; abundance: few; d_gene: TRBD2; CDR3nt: TGTGCCAGCAGAGCCGCGGGGGGCCTCCAACGGAATGAGCAGTTCTTC; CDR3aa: CASRAAGGLQRNEQFF
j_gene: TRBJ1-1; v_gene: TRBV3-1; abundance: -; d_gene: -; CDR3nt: TGTGCCAGCAGCCAAGATCTGGCGCGCCCCATGAACACTGAAGCTTTCTTT; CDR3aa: CASSQDLARPMNTEAFF
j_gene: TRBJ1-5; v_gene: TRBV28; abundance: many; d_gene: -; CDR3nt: TGTGCCTCCTCGAACGGGCATAGCAATCAGCCCCAGCATTTT; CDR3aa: CASSNGHSNQPQHF
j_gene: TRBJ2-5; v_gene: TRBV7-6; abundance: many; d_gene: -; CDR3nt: TGTGCCAGCAGCCGGACAAGGGCGCCGGCAGAGACCCAGTACTTC; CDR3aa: CASSRTRAPAETQYF
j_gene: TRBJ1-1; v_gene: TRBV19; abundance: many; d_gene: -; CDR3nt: TGTGCCACTTTAAATCAAATCGGACAGCTGAACACTGAAGCTTTCTTT; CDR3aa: CATLNQIGQLNTEAFF
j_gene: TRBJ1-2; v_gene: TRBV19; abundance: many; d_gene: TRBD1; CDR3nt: TGTGCCAGTGGGGACAGGTTGAGTGGCTACACCTTC; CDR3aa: CASGDRLSGYTF
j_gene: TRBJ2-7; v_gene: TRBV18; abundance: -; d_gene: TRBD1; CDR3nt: TGTGCCAGCTCACCGTCTACAGGGGGCGGTGAGCAGTACTTC; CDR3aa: CASSPSTGGGEQYF
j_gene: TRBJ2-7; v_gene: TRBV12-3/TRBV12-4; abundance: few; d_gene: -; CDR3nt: TGTGCCATCCCGGCACCGATCTTCGAGCAGTACTTC; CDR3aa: CAIPAPIFEQYF
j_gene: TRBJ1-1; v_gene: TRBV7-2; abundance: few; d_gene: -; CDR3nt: TGTGCCAGCAGCCAGAGGGGGGCTGAAGCTTTCTTT; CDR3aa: CASSQRGAEAFF
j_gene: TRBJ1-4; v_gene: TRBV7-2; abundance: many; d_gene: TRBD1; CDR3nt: TGTGCCAGCAGCATGCCGGGACAGGGTGGTAATGAAAAACTGTTTTTT; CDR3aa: CASSMPGQGGNEKLFF
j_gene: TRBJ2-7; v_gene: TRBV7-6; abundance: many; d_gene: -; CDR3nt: TGTGCCAGCAGCCCGCCCGGGACATACTACGAGCAGTACTTC; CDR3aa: CASSPPGTYYEQYF
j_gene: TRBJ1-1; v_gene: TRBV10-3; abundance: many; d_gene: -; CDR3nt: TGTGCCATCAGTGAGGGACTGCCTCGGACTGAAGCTTTCTTT; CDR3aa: CAISEGLPRTEAFF
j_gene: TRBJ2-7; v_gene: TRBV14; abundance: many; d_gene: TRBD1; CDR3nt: TGTGCCAGCAGCCAAGGCCCGGGACAGCTTTACGAGCAGTACTTC; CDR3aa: CASSQGPGQLYEQYF
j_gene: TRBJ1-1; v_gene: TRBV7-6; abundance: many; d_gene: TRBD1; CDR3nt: TGTGCCAGCAGCCGACAGACAGGGGCAACCACTGAAGCTTTCTTT; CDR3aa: CASSRQTGATTEAFF
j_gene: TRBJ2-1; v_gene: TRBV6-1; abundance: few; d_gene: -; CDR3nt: TGTGCCAGCAGTTTCAGAGGGAATGAGCAGTTCTTC; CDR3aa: CASSFRGNEQFF
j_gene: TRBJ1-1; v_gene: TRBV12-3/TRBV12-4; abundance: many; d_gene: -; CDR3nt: TGTGCCAGCAGTTCAACAGGCTTCTCCTCGAACACTGAAGCTTTCTTT; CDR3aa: CASSSTGFSSNTEAFF
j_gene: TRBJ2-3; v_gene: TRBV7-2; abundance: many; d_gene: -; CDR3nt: TGTGCCAGCAGCTTAAGGGGCCCAGATACGCAGTATTTT; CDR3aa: CASSLRGPDTQYF
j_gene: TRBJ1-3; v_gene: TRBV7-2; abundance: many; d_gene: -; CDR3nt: TGTGCCAGCAGCTTAGCTGTGACAGGAGCTGGAAACACCATATATTTT; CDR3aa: CASSLAVTGAGNTIYF
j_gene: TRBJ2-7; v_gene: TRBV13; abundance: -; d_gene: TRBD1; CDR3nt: TGTGCCAGCAGCATCTACTACCCGGGACAGTCCTACGAGCAGTACTTC; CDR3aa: CASSIYYPGQSYEQYF
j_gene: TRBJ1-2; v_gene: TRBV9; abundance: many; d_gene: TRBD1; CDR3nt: TGTGCCAGCAGCGTAGCTGGACAGGGGGGTGGCTACACCTTC; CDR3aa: CASSVAGQGGGYTF
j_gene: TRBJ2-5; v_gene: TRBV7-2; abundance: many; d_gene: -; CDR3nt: TGTGCCAGCATCTCGGACCGGGGGGCCACCGGGACCCAGTACTTC; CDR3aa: CASISDRGATGTQYF
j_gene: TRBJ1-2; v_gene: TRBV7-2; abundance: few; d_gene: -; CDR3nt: TGTGCCAGCAGCTCCTCCGGGACGGCAGGCTACACCTTC; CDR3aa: CASSSSGTAGYTF
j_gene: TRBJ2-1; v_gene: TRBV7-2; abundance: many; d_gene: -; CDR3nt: TGTGCCAGCAGCCTGACTAGAAAGGATGAGCAGTTCTTC; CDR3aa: CASSLTRKDEQFF
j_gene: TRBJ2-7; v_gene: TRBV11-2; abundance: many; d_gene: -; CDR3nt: TGTGCTACTTCTGTCGGGGGCCTAAACTACGAGCAGTACTTC; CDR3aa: CATSVGGLNYEQYF
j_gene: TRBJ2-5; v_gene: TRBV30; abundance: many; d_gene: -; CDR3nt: TGTGCCCGCGACGCCACCGGGACGTACCAAGAGACCCAGTACTTC; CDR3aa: CARDATGTYQETQYF
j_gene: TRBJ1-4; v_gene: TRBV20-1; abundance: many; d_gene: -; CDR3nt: TGCAGTGCTAGCGCAGGGGTCAGGGAAAAACTGTTTTTT; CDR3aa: CSASAGVREKLFF
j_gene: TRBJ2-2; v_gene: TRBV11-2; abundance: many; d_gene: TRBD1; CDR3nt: TGTGCCAGCCGCAGGGGGTTGACGAACACCGGGGAGCTGTTTTTT; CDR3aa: CASRRGLTNTGELFF
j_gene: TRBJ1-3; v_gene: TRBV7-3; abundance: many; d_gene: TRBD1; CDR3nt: TGTGCCAGCAGCCGGACAGGTATTGGCGGAAACACCATATATTTT; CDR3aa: CASSRTGIGGNTIYF
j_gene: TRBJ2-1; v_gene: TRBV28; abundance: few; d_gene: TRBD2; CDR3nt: TGTGCCAGCAGAACCCCGGGACTAGCGGGGGGAAGCTCCTACAATGAGCAGTTCTTC; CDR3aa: CASRTPGLAGGSSYNEQFF
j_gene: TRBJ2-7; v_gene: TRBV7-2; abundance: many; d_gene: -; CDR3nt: TGTGCCAGCACCGAGGGGCCCTATCACGAGCAGTACTTC; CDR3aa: CASTEGPYHEQYF
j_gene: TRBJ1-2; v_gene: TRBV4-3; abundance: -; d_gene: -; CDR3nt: TGCGCCAGCAGCCACCTCCTTAAGGCAGGAGGGCCCGCTGCTAACTATGGCTACACCTTC; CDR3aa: CASSHLLKAGGPAANYGYTF
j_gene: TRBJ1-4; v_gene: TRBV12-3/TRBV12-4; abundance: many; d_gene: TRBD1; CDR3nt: TGTGCCAGCAGTGAACAGGGGGCGTACGAAAAACTGTTTTTT; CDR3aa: CASSEQGAYEKLFF
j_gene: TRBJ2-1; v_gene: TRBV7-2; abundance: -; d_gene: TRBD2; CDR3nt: TGTGCCAGCAGCTTCGGGACTAGCGGGACTTGGGGTTACAATGAGCAGTTCTTC; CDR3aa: CASSFGTSGTWGYNEQFF
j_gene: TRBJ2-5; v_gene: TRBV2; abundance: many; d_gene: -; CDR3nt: TGTGCCAGCAGGGTACAGGGATGGGAGACCCAGTACTTC; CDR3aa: CASRVQGWETQYF
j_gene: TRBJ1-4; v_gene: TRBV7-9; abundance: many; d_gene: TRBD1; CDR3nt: TGTGCCAGCAGCTGGGGACAGGGGAGAGAAAAACTGTTTTTT; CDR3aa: CASSWGQGREKLFF
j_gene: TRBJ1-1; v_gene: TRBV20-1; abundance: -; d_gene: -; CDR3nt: TGCAGTGCTATATCTCCGGTCGGACGGACTGAAGCTTTCTTT; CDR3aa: CSAISPVGRTEAFF
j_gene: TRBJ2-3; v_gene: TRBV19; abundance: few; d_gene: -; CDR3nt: TGTGCCAGTAGTATAGGCGACGTCACAGATACGCAGTATTTT; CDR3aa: CASSIGDVTDTQYF
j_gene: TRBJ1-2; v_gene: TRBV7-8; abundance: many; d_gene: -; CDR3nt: TGTGCCAGCAGCTTAGGATCAGGATCGGGTGGCTACACCTTC; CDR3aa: CASSLGSGSGGYTF
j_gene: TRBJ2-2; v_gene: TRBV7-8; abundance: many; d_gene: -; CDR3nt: TGTGCCAGCAGCTTGAGAAACCAGAACACCGGGGAGCTGTTTTTT; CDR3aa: CASSLRNQNTGELFF
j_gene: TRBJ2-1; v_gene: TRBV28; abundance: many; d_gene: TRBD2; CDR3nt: TGTGCCAGCAGAAACCCGGGGGGCTACAATGAGCAGTTCTTC; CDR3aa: CASRNPGGYNEQFF
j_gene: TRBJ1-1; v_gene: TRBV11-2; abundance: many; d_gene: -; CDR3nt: TGTGCCAGCACCGACGTGGCAGTCCATCCTATGAACACTGAAGCTTTCTTT; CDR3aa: CASTDVAVHPMNTEAFF
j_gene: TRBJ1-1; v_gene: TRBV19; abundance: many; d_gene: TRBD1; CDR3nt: TGTGCCAGTAGTGGCCGGACAGGGGGGAACACTGAAGCTTTCTTT; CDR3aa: CASSGRTGGNTEAFF
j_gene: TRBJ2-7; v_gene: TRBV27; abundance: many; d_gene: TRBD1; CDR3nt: TGTGCCAGCAGTCTACAGGGGGCGAACTACGAGCAGTACTTC; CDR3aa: CASSLQGANYEQYF
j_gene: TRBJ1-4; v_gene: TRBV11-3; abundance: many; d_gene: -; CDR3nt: TGTGCCAGCAGTCACCGGAGACCAACTAATGAAAAACTGTTTTTT; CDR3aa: CASSHRRPTNEKLFF
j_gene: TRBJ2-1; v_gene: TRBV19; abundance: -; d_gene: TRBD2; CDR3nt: TGTGCCAGTAGTATAGATACGGCGGGGGGCTACTATGAGCAGTTCTTC; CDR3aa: CASSIDTAGGYYEQFF
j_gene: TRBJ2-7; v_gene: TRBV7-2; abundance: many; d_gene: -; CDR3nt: TGTGCCAGCAGCTTAGGGTCGGGGGTTACCTACGAGCAGTACTTC; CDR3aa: CASSLGSGVTYEQYF
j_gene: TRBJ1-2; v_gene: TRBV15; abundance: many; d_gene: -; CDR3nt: TGTGCCACCAACCCGGGACCGTCTAACTATGGCTACACCTTC; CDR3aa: CATNPGPSNYGYTF
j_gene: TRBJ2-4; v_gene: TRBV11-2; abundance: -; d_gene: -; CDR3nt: TGTGCCAGCAGCTTAGATAAGAGGGACATTCAGTACTTC; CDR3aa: CASSLDKRDIQYF
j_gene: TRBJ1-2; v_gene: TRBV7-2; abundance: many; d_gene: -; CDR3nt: TGTGCCAGCAGCCAAGCGCGGAATCGCGGCTACACCTTC; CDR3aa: CASSQARNRGYTF
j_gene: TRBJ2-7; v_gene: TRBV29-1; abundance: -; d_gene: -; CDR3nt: TGCAGCGTCGGGGGGGACAGGGCATCCTACGAGCAGTACTTC; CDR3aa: CSVGGDRASYEQYF
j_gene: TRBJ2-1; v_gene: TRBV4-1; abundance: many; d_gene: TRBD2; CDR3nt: TGCGCCAGCAGCCAAAAGCCCTTGGGGGAGGGGACTGGAGAGCAGTTCTTC; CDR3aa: CASSQKPLGEGTGEQFF
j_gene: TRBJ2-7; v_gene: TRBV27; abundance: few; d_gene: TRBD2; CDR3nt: TGTGCCAGCAGTTTAAGAGTCGGGACTAGCGGCCGGGGCGAGCAGTACTTC; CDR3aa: CASSLRVGTSGRGEQYF
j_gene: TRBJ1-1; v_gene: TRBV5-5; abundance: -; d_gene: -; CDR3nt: TGTGCCAGCAGCCACCATCAGAACACTGAAGCTTTCTTT; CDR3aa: CASSHHQNTEAFF
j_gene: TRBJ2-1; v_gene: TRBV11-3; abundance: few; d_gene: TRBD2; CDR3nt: TGTGCCAGCAGCTTGCCACACACGGGGGGAGACAATGAGCAGTTCTTC; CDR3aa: CASSLPHTGGDNEQFF
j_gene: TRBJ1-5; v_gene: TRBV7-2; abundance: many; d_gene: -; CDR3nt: TGTGCCAGCAGCTCCCAAGCCCCGGGTTATAGCAATCAGCCCCAGCATTTT; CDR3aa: CASSSQAPGYSNQPQHF